These T cell receptor beta chains were read from a single sample in a study of T-cell reconstitution after alpha-beta-depleted transplantation in children. TCRdb itself ran the PCR reads through MiXCR, one entry per CDR3 protein. In the table there are just over 350,000 distinct CDR3 sequences, 10% to 15% of which are singletons. The specimen was PBMCs, collected from the stem cell graft. The receptors were sampled from a human donor who donated a stem cell graft to a child with Fanconi anemia. Both conserved end residues are part of each CDR3. Each record gives: J gene, clone size, V gene, D gene, CDR3 protein, CDR3 DNA. The D gene is left open where the match is weak. The size field is filled for only some rows; it gives once, few, many or a size class.

TRBJ1-5 | - | TRBV5-5 | - | CASSPQLSNQPQHF | TGTGCCAGCAGCCCACAATTAAGCAATCAGCCCCAGCATTTT
TRBJ1-1 | few | TRBV12-3/TRBV12-4 | - | CASSPRTGSNTEAFF | TGTGCCAGCAGTCCAAGAACAGGGTCGAACACTGAAGCTTTCTTT
TRBJ2-2 | many | TRBV9 | - | CASSVEAGELFF | TGTGCCAGCAGCGTAGAAGCCGGGGAGCTGTTTTTT
TRBJ2-1 | few | TRBV11-2 | - | CASSLAGTLNEQFF | TGTGCCAGCAGCTTAGCGGGGACCCTCAATGAGCAGTTCTTC
TRBJ2-3 | - | TRBV5-8 | - | CASSSGTLGDTQYF | TGTGCCAGCAGCTCCGGGACTTTAGGAGATACGCAGTATTTT
TRBJ2-1 | few | TRBV7-3 | - | CASSSVWQGEQFF | TGTGCCAGCAGCTCCGTCTGGCAGGGAGAGCAGTTCTTC
TRBJ2-5 | - | TRBV2 | - | CASSVAIQETQYF | TGTGCCAGCAGTGTGGCAATCCAAGAGACCCAGTACTTC
TRBJ1-1 | few | TRBV11-2 | - | CASSPRPTTEAFF | TGTGCCAGCAGTCCACGTCCGACCACTGAAGCTTTCTTT
TRBJ2-6 | - | TRBV18 | TRBD1 | CASSLLDRAGANVLTF | TGTGCCAGCTCACTCCTCGACAGGGCTGGGGCCAACGTCCTGACTTTC
TRBJ1-5 | once | TRBV11-2 | - | CASSHGQGPSPQHF | TGTGCCAGCAGCCACGGGCAGGGTCCATCGCCCCAGCATTTT
TRBJ2-1 | many | TRBV29-1 | TRBD1 | CSVATGTGAYNEQFF | TGCAGCGTGGCCACCGGGACAGGGGCTTACAATGAGCAGTTCTTC
TRBJ1-1 | many | TRBV12-3/TRBV12-4 | TRBD1 | CASTPGQLTEAFF | TGTGCCAGCACCCCGGGACAGCTCACTGAAGCTTTCTTT
TRBJ1-5 | - | TRBV4-2 | - | CASSKIADVLLQPQHF | TGTGCCAGCAGCAAAATCGCGGACGTTCTATTGCAGCCCCAGCATTTT
TRBJ2-1 | few | TRBV6-2/TRBV6-3 | - | CASSYGAGSYNEQFF | TGTGCCAGCAGTTACGGGGCGGGGTCCTACAATGAGCAGTTCTTC
TRBJ2-1 | - | TRBV18 | TRBD1 | CASSRDRPTDNEQFF | TGTGCCAGCTCCCGGGACAGGCCGACCGACAATGAGCAGTTCTTC
TRBJ2-1 | many | TRBV4-3 | TRBD2 | CASSHETSGGAGVYNEQFF | TGCGCCAGCAGCCACGAGACTAGCGGGGGGGCCGGGGTCTACAATGAGCAGTTCTTC
TRBJ1-1 | few | TRBV10-3 | TRBD1 | CAIRSTGGRGHTEAFF | TGTGCCATCAGATCGACAGGGGGCCGGGGGCACACTGAAGCTTTCTTT
TRBJ1-1 | - | TRBV12-3/TRBV12-4 | - | CASSLPSIEAFF | TGTGCCAGCAGTTTGCCTAGTATTGAAGCTTTCTTT
TRBJ2-2 | many | TRBV20-1 | TRBD2 | CSAQTSGGAGELFF | TGCAGTGCCCAGACTAGCGGGGGAGCCGGGGAGCTGTTTTTT
TRBJ2-7 | many | TRBV9 | - | CASSPSLGSSSEQYF | TGTGCCAGCAGCCCGTCTCTAGGTTCATCATCCGAGCAGTACTTC
TRBJ2-1 | many | TRBV6-5 | TRBD2 | CASSYGEGYNEQFF | TGTGCCAGCAGTTACGGGGAGGGTTACAATGAGCAGTTCTTC
TRBJ2-5 | - | TRBV10-3 | - | CAISERTEQETQYF | TGTGCCATCAGTGAGAGGACAGAGCAAGAGACCCAGTACTTC
TRBJ1-1 | few | TRBV12-3/TRBV12-4 | - | CASSKWGNEAFF | TGTGCCAGTAGCAAATGGGGGAATGAAGCTTTCTTT
TRBJ2-3 | many | TRBV4-3 | TRBD2 | CASSQDGLAGTDTQYF | TGCGCCAGCAGCCAAGACGGACTAGCGGGGACAGATACGCAGTATTTT
TRBJ1-1 | few | TRBV5-1 | - | CASSLVGPTEHEAFF | TGCGCCAGCAGCTTGGTCGGACCCACCGAACACGAAGCTTTCTTT
TRBJ2-5 | - | TRBV6-1 | - | CASLDPSVQETQYF | TGTGCCAGCCTCGATCCTAGCGTCCAAGAGACCCAGTACTTC
TRBJ1-2 | - | TRBV5-6 | - | CASSLGPGFHYGYTF | TGTGCCAGCAGCTTGGGCCCGGGATTTCACTATGGCTACACCTTC
TRBJ1-1 | few | TRBV6-2/TRBV6-3 | - | CASSYVGPTNTEAFF | TGTGCCAGCAGTTATGTCGGGCCGACGAACACTGAAGCTTTCTTT
TRBJ2-1 | few | TRBV20-1 | TRBD2 | CSATGGRLAYNEQFF | TGCAGTGCTACCGGCGGGAGACTCGCATACAATGAGCAGTTCTTC
TRBJ2-2 | - | TRBV27 | TRBD1 | CASSWSTGDVTGELFF | TGTGCCAGCAGTTGGTCGACAGGGGATGTCACCGGGGAGCTGTTTTTT
TRBJ1-5 | few | TRBV15 | - | CATSSTGNSNQPQHF | TGTGCCACCAGCAGTACAGGGAATAGCAATCAGCCCCAGCATTTT
TRBJ2-7 | - | TRBV7-2 | TRBD2 | CASSITLAGSPEQYF | TGTGCCAGCAGCATCACCCTAGCGGGGTCCCCCGAGCAGTACTTC
TRBJ2-7 | few | TRBV7-8 | - | CASSFQSTYEQYF | TGTGCCAGCAGCTTTCAGTCTACCTACGAGCAGTACTTC
TRBJ2-3 | many | TRBV12-3/TRBV12-4 | TRBD1 | CASNSGQDTDTQYF | TGTGCCAGCAATTCGGGACAGGACACAGATACGCAGTATTTT
TRBJ2-1 | - | TRBV7-2 | - | CASSLAAGRNNEQFF | TGTGCCAGCAGCTTAGCGGCAGGGAGAAACAATGAGCAGTTCTTC
TRBJ1-4 | few | TRBV20-1 | - | CSAGRENEKLFF | TGCAGTGCTGGCCGGGAGAATGAAAAACTGTTTTTT
TRBJ2-3 | - | TRBV7-6 | - | CASSLGAAAADTQYF | TGTGCCAGCAGCTTAGGGGCCGCAGCCGCAGATACGCAGTATTTT
TRBJ1-1 | - | TRBV9 | - | CASTPRGSGNTEAFF | TGTGCCAGCACCCCACGGGGTTCAGGGAACACTGAAGCTTTCTTT
TRBJ2-7 | - | TRBV5-1 | - | CASSSIPSTPLEVQYF | TGCGCCAGCAGCTCCATACCCTCCACCCCGCTAGAGGTGCAGTACTTC
TRBJ1-2 | - | TRBV4-2 | - | CASSQGSAPLLLNTF | TGTGCCAGCAGCCAAGGATCGGCTCCCCTTCTCCTAAACACCTTC
TRBJ1-6 | many | TRBV28 | - | CASSALTVSSYNSPLHF | TGTGCCAGCAGTGCCTTGACGGTTAGCTCCTATAATTCACCCCTCCACTTT
TRBJ1-6 | - | TRBV3-1 | - | CASSRTGHSTSPLHF | TGTGCCAGCAGCCGGACTGGACATTCGACCTCACCCCTCCACTTT
TRBJ1-6 | - | TRBV20-1 | - | CSASSGINSPLHF | TGCAGTGCTAGCTCGGGTATCAATTCACCCCTCCACTTT
TRBJ2-4 | - | TRBV5-1 | TRBD2 | CASSLVGGTKNIQYF | TGCGCCAGCAGCTTGGTCGGGGGGACCAAAAACATTCAGTACTTC
TRBJ2-2 | - | TRBV5-6 | - | CAGSLAYTGELFF | TGTGCCGGCAGCTTGGCCTACACCGGGGAGCTGTTTTTT
TRBJ2-1 | many | TRBV15 | TRBD2 | CATSRDLLGLAGNNEQFF | TGTGCCACCAGCAGAGATCTTTTGGGACTAGCAGGGAACAATGAGCAGTTCTTC
TRBJ2-5 | many | TRBV29-1 | - | CSVLTGEGETQYF | TGCAGCGTTCTGACAGGGGAGGGAGAGACCCAGTACTTC
TRBJ2-1 | many | TRBV5-1 | - | CASSLDRVGEQFF | TGCGCCAGCAGCTTGGACAGGGTTGGTGAGCAGTTCTTC
TRBJ1-1 | - | TRBV20-1 | - | CSASTGPLNTEAFF | TGCAGTGCTAGTACAGGGCCCTTGAACACTGAAGCTTTCTTT
TRBJ2-5 | many | TRBV6-2/TRBV6-3 | TRBD1 | CASRDRELEQETQYF | TGTGCCAGCAGAGACAGGGAATTGGAGCAAGAGACCCAGTACTTC
TRBJ1-5 | - | TRBV12-3/TRBV12-4 | - | CASSLSGTSNQPQHF | TGTGCCAGCAGTTTATCCGGGACAAGCAATCAGCCCCAGCATTTT
TRBJ2-5 | - | TRBV25-1 | - | CASSESPETQYF | TGTGCCAGCAGTGAATCCCCAGAGACCCAGTACTTC
TRBJ2-4 | many | TRBV10-3 | - | CAISESSGGMLNIQYF | TGTGCCATCAGTGAGTCCTCCGGGGGTATGTTAAACATTCAGTACTTC
TRBJ2-6 | few | TRBV5-1 | TRBD1 | CASSLRGTGGTGANVLTF | TGCGCCAGCTCCCTGAGGGGGACAGGGGGGACCGGGGCCAACGTCCTGACTTTC
TRBJ2-1 | many | TRBV28 | - | CASRDTGTALGEQFF | TGTGCCAGCAGAGATACAGGGACTGCTCTAGGGGAGCAGTTCTTC
TRBJ1-2 | few | TRBV25-1 | - | CASSETANYGYTF | TGTGCCAGCAGTGAAACAGCTAACTATGGCTACACCTTC
TRBJ1-4 | many | TRBV29-1 | - | CSVARGAGEKLFF | TGCAGCGTTGCGAGGGGGGCAGGGGAAAAACTGTTTTTT
TRBJ1-1 | many | TRBV5-1 | TRBD1 | CASRWTGEDTEAFF | TGCGCCAGCAGGTGGACAGGGGAGGACACTGAAGCTTTCTTT
TRBJ1-2 | - | TRBV7-2 | - | CASSPMTTYYGYTF | TGTGCCAGCAGCCCCATGACCACCTACTATGGCTACACCTTC